The 12 T cell receptor beta chains in this list originate from one sample, sequenced in a study of T cell changes during pregnancy in multiple sclerosis. Repertoires were generated with immunoSEQ multiplex PCR, while TCRdb's copy carries only in-frame clones and drops some. The data hold about 39,000 clones, with almost 95% observed a single time. This specimen was CD4+ T cells from peripheral blood mononuclear cells, taken after pregnancy. Receptors were obtained from a female donor with multiple sclerosis, enrolled in a pregnancy study.

This clone was found once. The rearrangement uses TRBV9 and TRBJ2-3; 7 nucleotides align to TRBD2. J lost 0 bases, V lost 6 bases, and 7 bases had no gene match. CDR3 length: 15 residues. The germline CDR1 and CDR2 sequences are SGDLS and YYNGEE. CDR3 sequence: CASTIQAGSTDTQYF. The CDR3 DNA is TGTGCCAGCACCATTCAAGCGGGGAGCACAGATACGCAGTATTTT.

This chain connects TRBV10-3 to TRBJ1-3, with D maybe TRBD1 (5 bases). V was pared by 5 bases and J by 0 bases, with 14 bases between. Per germline, CDR1 ENHRY and CDR2 SYGVKD. This CDR3 region has 16 residues. The CDR3, as DNA: TGTGCCATCAGTTCCCACAGGCCAAGCTCTGGAAACACCATATATTTT. Translating it yields CAISSHRPSSGNTIYF.

The V call is TRBV9, the J call TRBJ2-7; D might be TRBD2 (5 bases). This CDR3 has 14 amino acids. Germline CDR1 SGDLS, CDR2 YYNGEE. V gave up 0 bases and J gave up 6 bases, with 13 bases separating them. The CDR3 spells CASSVVASSFEQYF. In nucleotides, the CDR3 is TGTGCCAGCAGCGTAGTGGCGTCTAGCTTCGAGCAGTACTTC.

The V call is TRBV18, the J call TRBJ1-2, with 8 bases identical to TRBD1. Germline V gene data show CDR1 as KGHSH and CDR2 as LQKENI. V gave up 2 bases and J gave up 2 bases; unmatched junction bases: 1. The CDR3 length is 14 residues. CDR3 region: CASSPTGGNYGYTF. As DNA, the CDR3 is TGTGCCAGCTCACCAACAGGGGGAAACTATGGCTACACCTTC.

This clone appeared a single time. V and J are TRBV6-5 and TRBJ1-6; no clear D. Trimming removed 6 bases at V and 7 bases at J, with 10 bases between. Per the germline V gene, CDR1 is MNHEY and CDR2 is SVGAGI. The CDR3 has 13 residues. DNA of the CDR3: TGTGCCAGCAGACCCCCGGGGAATTCACCCCTCCACTTT. It codes for CASRPPGNSPLHF.

This clone appeared once. The genes are TRBV10-3 and TRBJ1-2, with 10 bases fitting TRBD1. V trimming: 9 bases; J trimming: 6 bases; junction bases outside the gene matches: 7. There are 13 residues in the CDR3. Germline V gene lookup returns CDR1 ENHRY and CDR2 SYGVKD. The CDR3 protein is CAIRTGGMDGYTF. CDR3 DNA sequence: TGTGCCATAAGGACAGGGGGTATGGATGGCTACACCTTC.

The chain couples TRBV6-1 to TRBJ1-4; TRBD1 matches at 10 bases. The junction had 5 bases not matched to a gene; V was cut back by 5 bases and J by 5 bases. The CDR3 has 15 residues. Germline loops: CDR1 MNHNS, CDR2 SASEGT. The CDR3 sequence: CASSPQTGGNEKLFF. CDR3 in DNA: TGTGCCAGCAGTCCTCAGACAGGGGGCAATGAAAAACTGTTTTTT.

The chain combines TRBV5-1 with TRBJ2-3; 8 positions agree with TRBD1. The germline V gene encodes CDR1 SGHRS and CDR2 YFSETQ. The length of the CDR3 is 15 residues. J lost 1 base, V lost 7 bases, and 8 bases had no gene match. The CDR3 DNA sequence: TGCGCCAGCTCCGAGAGGGGACAGGGCACAGATACGCAGTATTTT. Its translation: CASSERGQGTDTQYF.

The V call is TRBV19, the J call TRBJ2-7; maybe TRBD2 (6 bases). Germline V gives CDR1 LNHDA, CDR2 SQIVND (reference sequence). V gave up 6 bases and J gave up 6 bases, with 15 bases separating them. The CDR3 runs 13 residues. The CDR3 region is CASRGQGAGEQYF. The CDR3 coding sequence is TGTGCCAGTAGGGGGCAGGGAGCGGGCGAGCAGTACTTC.

This chain links TRBV6-1 with TRBJ2-5, with 9 positions matching TRBD2. The J segment lost 4 bases and the V segment lost 6 bases, leaving 3 bases of the junction unmatched. The CDR3 is 13 amino acids. In germline, CDR1 is MNHNS, CDR2 SASEGT. The CDR3 sequence is CASRGLAGETQYF. The CDR3, as DNA: TGTGCCAGCAGGGGACTAGCCGGAGAGACCCAGTACTTC.

The chain is built from TRBV27 and TRBJ2-2; D perhaps matches TRBD1 (6 bases). This CDR3 is 14 amino acids long. V was shortened by 10 bases and J by 4 bases, with 16 bases between the two germline ends. CDR1 and CDR2 from the germline V gene are MNHEY and SMNVEV (reference sequence). DNA for the CDR3: TGTGCCACTGTAAACAGGGTGGGCACCGGGGAGCTGTTTTTT. Translation gives CATVNRVGTGELFF.

The gene calls are TRBV29-1 and TRBJ2-3; TRBD1 matches at 11 bases. The germline gives CDR1 SQVTM, CDR2 ANQGSEA. V was pared by 5 bases and J by 5 bases, with 6 bases of the junction left unmatched. The CDR3 consists of 14 residues. The CDR3 protein is CSVTRTGGKDTQYF. The CDR3 DNA sequence: TGCAGCGTTACCCGGACAGGGGGCAAAGATACGCAGTATTTT.